The rows below give T cell receptor beta chains drawn from one sample of a study of cytomegalovirus exposure and HLA in healthy donors. The data were produced by immunoSEQ multiplex PCR, yet TCRdb's version contains in-frame clones alone and is incomplete. This table has under 200,000 clones, around 75% appearing once. The source material was PBMCs. These receptors came from a woman in her forties in good health and CMV-seropositive. Each CDR3 is given with its conserved first and last residue. A D gene is named only where the DNA matches it firmly. Clone size appears in some rows only: once, few, many, or a class for an expanded clone.

v_call	clone_size	j_call	d_call	cdr3_aa	cdr3_nt
TRBV2	NA	TRBJ2-5	TRBD1	CASTPDRVEETQYF	TGTGCCAGCACCCCAGACAGGGTGGAAGAGACCCAGTACTTC
TRBV9	NA	TRBJ2-2	TRBD2	CASSVASGPNTGELFF	TGTGCCAGCAGCGTAGCTAGCGGTCCGAACACCGGGGAGCTGTTTTTT
TRBV6-1	NA	TRBJ2-3	NA	CASSDVTPESPTDTQYF	TGTGCCAGCAGTGACGTGACCCCGGAGAGCCCCACAGATACGCAGTATTTT
TRBV6-5	NA	TRBJ1-2	NA	CASSYRGFGGYTF	TGTGCCAGCAGTTACAGGGGTTTTGGGGGCTACACCTTC
TRBV28	few	TRBJ1-1	NA	CASRTTGTLEAFF	TGTGCCAGCAGGACCACAGGGACCCTTGAAGCTTTCTTT
TRBV18	NA	TRBJ2-7	NA	CASSPGTLLGGGGQYF	TGTGCCAGCTCACCCGGGACCCTCCTAGGCGGGGGCGGGCAGTACTTC
TRBV28	once	TRBJ2-6	NA	CTSSLRGSGANVLTF	TGTACCAGCAGTTTAAGGGGCAGTGGGGCCAACGTCCTGACTTTC
TRBV28	NA	TRBJ1-5	NA	CASGTRTDNYSNQPQHF	TGTGCCAGCGGTACTCGGACAGACAATTATAGCAATCAGCCCCAGCATTTT
TRBV28	NA	TRBJ2-7	NA	CASSRVRGYEQYF	TGTGCCAGCAGTCGGGTAAGGGGGTACGAGCAGTACTTC
TRBV7-9	NA	TRBJ2-4	TRBD2	CASSLIPGRGGNIQYF	TGTGCCAGCAGCTTAATTCCAGGGCGGGGGGGAAACATTCAGTACTTC
TRBV14	NA	TRBJ1-2	TRBD1	CASSQVGRGPRYGYTF	TGTGCCAGCAGCCAAGTCGGGAGGGGGCCTAGGTATGGCTACACCTTC
TRBV5-1	few	TRBJ2-7	NA	CASSYRGRGVPYEQYF	TGCGCCAGCAGCTACCGGGGCCGCGGGGTCCCCTACGAGCAGTACTTC
TRBV11-3	NA	TRBJ2-1	TRBD1	CASSPLGQDNEQFF	TGTGCCAGCAGCCCTCTCGGACAGGACAATGAGCAGTTCTTC
TRBV6-5	NA	TRBJ2-7	NA	CASSYVGYSYEQYF	TGTGCCAGCAGTTACGTGGGCTACTCCTACGAGCAGTACTTC
TRBV7-2	NA	TRBJ2-7	NA	CASSLGSGPVNEQYF	TGTGCCAGCAGCTTAGGTAGCGGTCCGGTTAACGAGCAGTACTTC
TRBV5-1	NA	TRBJ1-4	NA	CASSLGSGREKLFF	TGCGCCAGCAGCTTGGGGTCAGGGAGGGAAAAACTGTTTTTT
TRBV5-1	NA	TRBJ2-7	NA	CASSLNSGTSYEQYF	TGCGCCAGCAGTTTGAATTCAGGAACCTCCTACGAGCAGTACTTC
TRBV5-1	NA	TRBJ2-5	TRBD2	CASRVTSGGETQYF	TGCGCCAGCAGGGTAACTAGCGGTGGGGAGACCCAGTACTTC
TRBV21-1	NA	TRBJ2-7	NA	CASSKEGGDSTYEQYF	TGTGCCAGCAGCAAAGAAGGTGGGGACAGCACCTACGAGCAGTACTTC
TRBV4-3	NA	TRBJ2-1	TRBD2	CASSLQTEGRGRALSNEQFF	TGCGCCAGCAGCCTGCAGACGGAGGGAAGAGGGAGGGCGTTATCGAATGAGCAGTTCTTC
TRBV29-1	NA	TRBJ1-5	TRBD1	CSVLGTGSNQPQHF	TGCAGCGTTCTCGGGACAGGTAGCAATCAGCCCCAGCATTTT